The 20 T cell receptor beta chains listed next were all sequenced from one sample in a study of cytomegalovirus exposure and HLA in healthy donors. PCR employed 60 Vbeta and 13 Jbeta primers. Generated by immunoSEQ multiplex PCR, the TCRdb table keeps only in-frame clones and is missing some. In the table there are under 200,000 clones, approximately 80% of which are singletons. The sequenced material came from PBMCs. These receptor sequences come from a woman aged 40-49 years in good health and CMV-seropositive.

V is TRBV5-6 and J is TRBJ1-3; D gene uncertain. The V end lost 0 bases, the J end lost 1 base, and 11 bases lay between the germline ends. Germline V gives CDR1 SGHDT, CDR2 YYEEEE. The CDR3 is 16 amino acids. The CDR3 loop is CASSLVRRPSGNTIYF. The CDR3 bases are TGTGCCAGCAGCTTGGTCCGGCGGCCATCTGGAAACACCATATATTTT.

The V and J genes are TRBV9 and TRBJ2-7; 8 bases agree with TRBD1. Germline V gives CDR1 SGDLS, CDR2 YYNGEE. CDR3 length: 15 amino acids. With 0 bases clipped from V and 6 bases from J, the junction kept 8 bases outside the gene matches. CDR3 nucleotides: TGTGCCAGCAGCGTAGGTCCGGACAGGGCCTCCGAGCAGTACTTC. It codes for CASSVGPDRASEQYF.

The chain uses TRBV6-6 and TRBJ1-5; D gene uncertain. Looked up from germline, CDR1 is MNHNY and CDR2 is SVGAGI (reference sequence). This CDR3 region has 13 residues. V dropped 2 bases and J dropped 5 bases, with 7 bases sitting between them. As DNA, the CDR3 is TGTGCCAGCAGTTACGGAGCCGATCAGCCCCAGCATTTT. Protein sequence: CASSYGADQPQHF.

This clone has a handful of counts. The V call is TRBV5-4, the J call TRBJ2-7; tentative D call: TRBD1 (6 bases). This CDR3 has 18 amino acids. The germline V gene has CDR1 SGHNT and CDR2 YYREEE (reference sequence). Trimming shortened V by 0 bases and J by 3 bases, and 22 bases separated the two germline ends. The CDR3 region is CASSLGQGTAAWGYEQYF. The CDR3 nucleotides read TGTGCCAGCAGCTTGGGGCAGGGGACCGCCGCATGGGGCTACGAGCAGTACTTC.

The chain carries TRBV2 and TRBJ1-1, with a possible D match to TRBD1 (5 bases). Germline CDR1 SNHLY, CDR2 FYNNEI. Trimming removed 7 bases at V and 4 bases at J, with 13 bases between. The CDR3 runs to 13 residues. The CDR3 sequence: CASTEPGGTEAFF. The CDR3 bases are TGTGCCAGCACCGAGCCGGGGGGCACTGAAGCTTTCTTT.

There are a few counts of this clone. The chain joins TRBV5-4 to TRBJ2-1; a possible D gene is TRBD2 (6 bases). This CDR3 contains 12 residues. From germline, CDR1 is SGHNT and CDR2 YYREEE (reference sequence). Between the trimmed V and J ends, which lost 4 bases and 12 bases, there was a span of 14 bases. Written as DNA, the CDR3 is TGTGCCAGCAGCCTCCCTAGCGACAGGCAGTTCTTC. Amino acid sequence: CASSLPSDRQFF.

The chain combines TRBV10-2 with TRBJ2-5, with 13 positions matching TRBD2. The CDR3 spans 15 residues. With V trimmed by 10 bases and J by 5 bases, 10 bases remained unmatched. Germline CDR1 WSHSY, CDR2 SAAADI. DNA of the CDR3: TGCGCCACCACCCGGACTAGCGGGGGTGGGGAGACCCAGTACTTC. It codes for CATTRTSGGGETQYF.

This clone was counted only a few times. DNA of the CDR3: TGTGCCAGCAGTAGGGCGGGGAATAACTATGGCTACACCTTC. Translating it yields CASSRAGNNYGYTF. The V and J genes are TRBV28 and TRBJ1-2; unclear D gene. The CDR3 runs to 14 residues. Trimming took 5 bases from V and 1 from J, leaving 11 bases between them. The germline V gene has CDR1 MDHEN and CDR2 SYDVKM.

This chain connects TRBV5-1 to TRBJ1-2; D not resolved. The CDR3 has 14 amino acids. Germline V gene data show CDR1 as SGHRS and CDR2 as YFSETQ. V shed 3 bases and J shed 3 bases, with 12 bases lying between them. CDR3 sequence (DNA): TGCGCCAGCAGCTCAGACACATCCTACTATGGCTACACCTTC. It encodes CASSSDTSYYGYTF.

The chain couples TRBV9 to TRBJ2-1; TRBD2 is a possible D gene (6 bases). V shed 4 bases and J shed 4 bases, with 12 bases lying between them. Germline CDR1 is SGDLS and CDR2 is YYNGEE. CDR3 length: 14 residues. DNA of the CDR3: TGTGCCAGCAGCCCGGCCGGGGGATACAATGAGCAGTTCTTC. This encodes CASSPAGGYNEQFF.

This chain uses TRBV5-1 with TRBJ2-7; the D gene is possibly TRBD1 (6 bases). Trimming removed 4 bases at V and 7 bases at J, with 18 bases between. The CDR3 loop spans 14 amino acids. The germline V gene has CDR1 SGHRS and CDR2 YFSETQ. The CDR3 bases are TGCGCCAGCAGCCCACGAGAGGGGGTCTATGAGCAGTACTTC. Translating gives CASSPREGVYEQYF.

The gene calls are TRBV6-5 and TRBJ1-1, with D perhaps matching TRBD1 (6 bases). Germline V gene data show CDR1 as MNHEY and CDR2 as SVGAGI. CDR3 length: 14 amino acids. V shed 6 bases and J shed 4 bases, with 15 bases lying between them. CDR3 protein: CASSMDRVITEAFF. CDR3 DNA sequence: TGTGCCAGCAGCATGGACAGAGTGATCACTGAAGCTTTCTTT.

The genes are TRBV6-5 and TRBJ2-2, with D possibly being TRBD1 (7 bases). The V end was cut by 4 bases, the J end by 6 bases, with 15 bases between. Per the germline V gene, CDR1 is MNHEY and CDR2 is SVGAGI. The CDR3 contains 15 residues. The CDR3: CASSSQGGGAGELFF. The CDR3 coding sequence is TGTGCCAGCAGTTCCCAAGGGGGCGGGGCCGGGGAGCTGTTTTTT.

CDR3 in amino acids: CASSSRGQGQPQHF. The CDR3 DNA sequence: TGTGCCAGCAGTTCTAGGGGGCAAGGTCAGCCCCAGCATTTT. The J gene is TRBJ1-5, the V gene TRBV28; TRBD1 agrees at 7 bases. V was clipped by 4 bases and J by 6 bases; unmatched bases: 6. CDR3 length: 14 amino acids. CDR1 is MDHEN and CDR2 is SYDVKM in the germline V gene. Full variable domain (outside the CDR3, taken from reference TRBV28 and TRBJ1-5): DVKVTQSSRYLVKRTGEKVFLECVQDMDHENMFWYRQDPGLGLRLIYFSYDVKMKEKGDIPEGYSVSREKKERFSLILESASTNQTSMYLCASSSRGQGQPQHFGDGTRLSIL.

V and J are TRBV29-1 and TRBJ2-7; a weak D match, TRBD1 (5 bases). Per germline, CDR1 SQVTM and CDR2 ANQGSEA. The CDR3 sequence is 11 residues long. Trimming pared 8 bases from V and 4 bases from J, leaving 12 bases between. CDR3 sequence: CSYQGAYEQYF. DNA for the CDR3: TGCAGCTATCAGGGTGCATACGAGCAGTACTTC.

This clone was observed a single time. The chain has TRBV19 and TRBJ1-2; D remains ambiguous. The CDR3 has 14 residues. V was trimmed by 3 bases and J by 4 bases, leaving 12 bases between them. CDR1 is LNHDA, CDR2 SQIVND, per germline (reference sequence). The CDR3 DNA reads TGTGCCAGTAGTATCCCGGGATGGGGCTATGGCTACACCTTC. It encodes CASSIPGWGYGYTF.

This chain connects TRBV7-8 to TRBJ2-5; TRBD2 aligns across 8 bases. The J call could be wrong; TRBJ2-7 is a better fit for the DNA end. CDR1 is SGHVS, CDR2 FQNEAQ, per germline. CDR3 size: 14 residues. CDR3 region: CASSLTQLAAEQYF. As DNA, the CDR3 is TGTGCCAGCAGCTTAACACAACTAGCGGCCGAGCAGTACTTC.

This chain joins TRBV19 and TRBJ1-4; TRBD1 matches at 9 bases. V lost 6 bases, J lost 7 bases, and 9 bases stayed unmatched. Germline values: CDR1 LNHDA, CDR2 SQIVND (reference sequence). The length of the CDR3 is 15 residues. The CDR3 DNA sequence: TGTGCCAGTAGCGGGCGGGGACAGGGAGGTGAAAAACTGTTTTTT. Encoded protein: CASSGRGQGGEKLFF.

The chain carries TRBV6-6 and TRBJ1-2, with 7 bases that match TRBD1. Per the germline V gene, CDR1 is MNHNY and CDR2 is SVGAGI (reference sequence). The CDR3 contains 12 residues. The V gene end was trimmed by 2 bases and the J gene end by 6 bases; junction bases not matched to a gene: 0. Written as DNA, the CDR3 is TGTGCCAGCAGTTACGGGACAGATGGCTACACCTTC. This encodes CASSYGTDGYTF.

In this sample, this clone turned up a few times. The chain carries TRBV6-5 and TRBJ2-7; a weak D match, TRBD1 (5 bases). This CDR3 has 13 amino acids. V was trimmed by 6 bases and J by 2 bases, leaving 11 bases between them. The germline gives CDR1 MNHEY, CDR2 SVGAGI. CDR3 residues: CASRMTVTYEQYF. The CDR3 coding sequence is TGTGCCAGCAGAATGACAGTTACCTACGAGCAGTACTTC.